This T cell receptor beta chain was captured in a study of blood T cell repertoires in COVID-19. Turning to the study itself: Acute and convalescent COVID-19 samples came from the United States, Italy and Spain. Nucleic acid was either cDNA or gDNA, and it came from T cells, B-cell-depleted T cells, or PBMCs.

Germline V gene data show CDR1 as MNHEY and CDR2 as SVGAGI. The CDR3 contains 13 residues. Trimming took 4 bases from V and 3 from J; bases not matched to a gene: 2. Authors' methods: Cell counts per sample came from amplifying reference gene primers. TCRdb's copy holds only in-frame clones and misses some; the assay was immunoSEQ multiplex PCR. V and J calls and clone size are copied from that table; D and trimming were computed from the DNA. The sample yields around 160,000 clones, 70% to 90% seen once. The gene calls are TRBV6-5 and TRBJ1-1, with 7 bases lining up with TRBD1. Sequenced input: peripheral blood. The receptor was derived from a human donor in a cohort sampled during active COVID-19. The CDR3 loop is CASSFDRDTEAFF. In DNA form, the CDR3 reads TGTGCCAGCAGTTTCGACAGGGACACTGAAGCTTTCTTT.